Reported below is one TCR beta chain. This table comes from immunoSEQ multiplex PCR, and its TCRdb copy is limited to in-frame clones, with some not included. The sample carries 35,000 to 50,000 clones, about 80% recorded once. The source of the sample is a study of blood T cell repertoires in COVID-19. The sample comprised peripheral blood. This TCR derives from a man aged 65-85 years with active or convalescent COVID-19.

CDR3 sequence: CASRLRTGGSSYNSPLHF. Here the CDR3 DNA reads TGTGCAAGTCGCTTAAGAACAGGGGGGAGCTCCTATAATTCACCCCTCCACTTT. This chain uses TRBV12-2 with TRBJ1-6; the DNA was not used to check the table's D call, TRBD1. TRBV12-2 represents a pseudogene. There are 18 residues in the CDR3.